This T cell receptor beta chain was captured by sequencing in a study of glioma-infiltrating T cells. This clonotype was recorded at least ten times. TCR alpha and beta CDR3 regions were amplified from RNA using iRepertoire nested multiplex PCR. TCRdb reanalysed the multiplex PCR reads using MiXCR and keeps one entry per CDR3 protein. Of more than 95,000 distinct CDR3 sequences in the sample, around 30% were seen once. Per germline, CDR1 SNHLY and CDR2 FYNNEI. V was clipped by 6 bases and J by 0 bases, with 14 bases between them. CDR3 length: 15 amino acids. This sequence originates from a human donor with low-grade glioma or glioblastoma, undergoing nonglioma brain surgery, or in good health (not recorded which). The rearrangement joins TRBV2 to TRBJ1-1, with D hard to call. Sequenced input: glioma tissue, nonneoplastic brain tissue, or PBMCs (not recorded which). The CDR3 loop is CASRGRRSMNTEAFF. The CDR3 DNA sequence: TGTGCCAGCAGGGGCAGGAGATCCATGAACACTGAAGCTTTCTTT.